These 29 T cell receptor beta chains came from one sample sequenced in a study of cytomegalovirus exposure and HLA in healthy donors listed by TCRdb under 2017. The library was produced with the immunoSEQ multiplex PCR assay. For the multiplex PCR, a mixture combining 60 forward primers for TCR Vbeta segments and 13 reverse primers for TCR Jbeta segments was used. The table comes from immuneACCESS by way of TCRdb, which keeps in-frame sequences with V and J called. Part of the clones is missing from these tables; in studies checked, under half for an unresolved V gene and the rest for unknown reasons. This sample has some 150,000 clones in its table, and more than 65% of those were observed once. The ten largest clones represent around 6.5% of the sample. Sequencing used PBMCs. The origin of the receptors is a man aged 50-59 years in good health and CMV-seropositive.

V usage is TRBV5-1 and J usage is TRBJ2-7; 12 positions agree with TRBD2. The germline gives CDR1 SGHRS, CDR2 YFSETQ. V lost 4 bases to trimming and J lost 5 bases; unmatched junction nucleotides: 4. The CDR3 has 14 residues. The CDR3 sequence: CASSKLAGGNEQYF. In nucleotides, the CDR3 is TGCGCCAGCAGCAAACTAGCGGGAGGTAACGAGCAGTACTTC.

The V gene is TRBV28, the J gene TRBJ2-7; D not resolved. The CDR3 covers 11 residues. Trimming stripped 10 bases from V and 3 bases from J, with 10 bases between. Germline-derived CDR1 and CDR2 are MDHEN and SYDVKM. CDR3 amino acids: CATRSVYEQYF. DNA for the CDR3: TGTGCCACCAGGTCCGTCTACGAGCAGTACTTC.

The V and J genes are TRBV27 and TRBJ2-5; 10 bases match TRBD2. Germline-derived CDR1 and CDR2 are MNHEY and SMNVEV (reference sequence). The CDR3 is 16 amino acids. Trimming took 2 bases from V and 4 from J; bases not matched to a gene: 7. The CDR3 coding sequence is TGTGCCAGCAGTTTACAATCTAGCGGGAGTGGAGAGACCCAGTACTTC. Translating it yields CASSLQSSGSGETQYF.

In nucleotides, the CDR3 is TGTGCCAGCAGTGAGCGGACAGAGAGCACAGATACGCAGTATTTT. Translated: CASSERTESTDTQYF. V and J are TRBV6-1 and TRBJ2-3; D perhaps matches TRBD1 (6 bases). Germline V CDR1 and CDR2: MNHNS, SASEGT. This CDR3 has 15 amino acids. Trimming left V 3 bases short and J 0 bases short, with 10 bases between.

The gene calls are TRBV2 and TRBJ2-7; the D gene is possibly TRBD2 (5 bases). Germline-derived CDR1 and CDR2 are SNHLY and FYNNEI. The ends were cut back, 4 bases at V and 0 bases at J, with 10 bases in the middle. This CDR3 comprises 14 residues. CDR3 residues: CASSVSGSSYEQYF. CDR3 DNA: TGTGCCAGCAGTGTCAGCGGCTCCTCCTACGAGCAGTACTTC.

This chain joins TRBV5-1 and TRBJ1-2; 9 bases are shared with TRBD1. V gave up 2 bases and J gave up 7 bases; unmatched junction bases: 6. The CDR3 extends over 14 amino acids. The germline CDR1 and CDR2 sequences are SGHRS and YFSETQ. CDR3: CASSFRDRASGYTF. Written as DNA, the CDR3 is TGCGCCAGCAGCTTTCGGGACAGGGCGTCTGGCTACACCTTC.

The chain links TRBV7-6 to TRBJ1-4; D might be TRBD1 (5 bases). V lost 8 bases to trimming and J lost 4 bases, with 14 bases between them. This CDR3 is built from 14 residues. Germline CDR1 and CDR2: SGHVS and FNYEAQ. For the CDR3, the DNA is TGTGCCAGCCAGCCTGGGGGGAATAATGAAAAACTGTTTTTT. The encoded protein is CASQPGGNNEKLFF.

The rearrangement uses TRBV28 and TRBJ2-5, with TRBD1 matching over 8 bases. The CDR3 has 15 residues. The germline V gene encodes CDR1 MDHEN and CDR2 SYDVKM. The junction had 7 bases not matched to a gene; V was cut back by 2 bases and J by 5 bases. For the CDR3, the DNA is TGTGCCAGCAGTTTACTTCAGGGGGCTGGCGAGACCCAGTACTTC. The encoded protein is CASSLLQGAGETQYF.

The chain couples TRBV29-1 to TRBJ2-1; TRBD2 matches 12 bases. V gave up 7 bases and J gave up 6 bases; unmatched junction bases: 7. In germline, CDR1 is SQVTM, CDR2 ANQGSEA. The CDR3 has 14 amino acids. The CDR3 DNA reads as TGCAGCGCGACTAGCGGGAGTCATGTCAATGAGCAGTTCTTC. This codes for CSATSGSHVNEQFF.

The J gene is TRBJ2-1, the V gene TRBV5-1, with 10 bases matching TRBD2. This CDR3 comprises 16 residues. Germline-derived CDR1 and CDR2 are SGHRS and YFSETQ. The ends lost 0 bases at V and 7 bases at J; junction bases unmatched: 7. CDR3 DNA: TGCGCCAGCAGCTTGGGACAAACTAGCGGGAAGAATGAGCAGTTCTTC. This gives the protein CASSLGQTSGKNEQFF. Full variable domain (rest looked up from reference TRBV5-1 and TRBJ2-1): KAGVTQTPRYLIKTRGQQVTLSCSPISGHRSVSWYQQTPGQGLQFLFEYFSETQRNKGNFPGRFSGRQFSNSRSEMNVSTLELGDSALYLCASSLGQTSGKNEQFFGPGTRLTVL.

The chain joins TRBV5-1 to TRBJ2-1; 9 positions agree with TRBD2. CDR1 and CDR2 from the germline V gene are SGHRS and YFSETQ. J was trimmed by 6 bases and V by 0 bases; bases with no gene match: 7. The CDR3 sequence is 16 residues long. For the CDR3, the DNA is TGCGCCAGCAGCTTGGGGGCGGGAGGGCCAGGCAATGAGCAGTTCTTC. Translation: CASSLGAGGPGNEQFF.

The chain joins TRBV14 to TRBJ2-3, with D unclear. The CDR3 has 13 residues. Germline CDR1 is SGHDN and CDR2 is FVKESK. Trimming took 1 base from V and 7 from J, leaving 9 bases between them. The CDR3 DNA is TGTGCCAGCAGCCAAGGCCCCTCTAATACGCAGTATTTT. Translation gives CASSQGPSNTQYF.

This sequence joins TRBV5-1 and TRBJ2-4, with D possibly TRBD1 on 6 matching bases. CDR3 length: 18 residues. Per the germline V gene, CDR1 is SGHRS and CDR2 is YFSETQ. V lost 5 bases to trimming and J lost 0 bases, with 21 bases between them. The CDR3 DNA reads TGCGCCAGCAGTCGAACCTCCCAGGGGACAATAGCCAAAAACATTCAGTACTTC. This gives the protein CASSRTSQGTIAKNIQYF.

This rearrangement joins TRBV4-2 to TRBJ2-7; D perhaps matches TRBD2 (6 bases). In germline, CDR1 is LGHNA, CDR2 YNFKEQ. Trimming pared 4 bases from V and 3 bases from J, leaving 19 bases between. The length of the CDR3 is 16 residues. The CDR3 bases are TGTGCCAGCAGCCCGTTTGTGGGGGGAGAGGTCTACGAGCAGTACTTC. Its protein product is CASSPFVGGEVYEQYF.

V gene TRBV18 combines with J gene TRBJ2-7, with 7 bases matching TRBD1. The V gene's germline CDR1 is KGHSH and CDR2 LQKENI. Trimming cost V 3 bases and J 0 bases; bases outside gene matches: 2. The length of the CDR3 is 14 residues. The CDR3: CASSPDRDSYEQYF. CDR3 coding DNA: TGTGCCAGCTCACCCGACAGGGACTCCTACGAGCAGTACTTC.

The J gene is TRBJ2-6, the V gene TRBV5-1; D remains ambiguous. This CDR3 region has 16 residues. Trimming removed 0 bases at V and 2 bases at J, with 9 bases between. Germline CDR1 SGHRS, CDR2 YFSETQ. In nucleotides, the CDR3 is TGCGCCAGCAGCTTGGAGTACTCCGCTGGGGCCAACGTCCTGACTTTC. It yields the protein CASSLEYSAGANVLTF.

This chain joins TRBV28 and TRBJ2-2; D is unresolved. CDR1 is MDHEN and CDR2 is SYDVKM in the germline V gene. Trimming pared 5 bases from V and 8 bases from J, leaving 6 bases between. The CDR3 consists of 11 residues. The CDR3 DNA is TGTGCCAGCAGTCCCCTTGGGGAGCTGTTTTTT. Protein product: CASSPLGELFF.

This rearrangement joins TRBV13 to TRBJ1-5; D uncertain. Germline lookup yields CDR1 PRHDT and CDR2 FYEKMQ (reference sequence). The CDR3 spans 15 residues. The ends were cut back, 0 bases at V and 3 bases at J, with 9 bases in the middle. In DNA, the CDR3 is TGTGCCAGCAGCTTAGGGCGAGGCAACAATCAGCCCCAGCATTTT. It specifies CASSLGRGNNQPQHF.

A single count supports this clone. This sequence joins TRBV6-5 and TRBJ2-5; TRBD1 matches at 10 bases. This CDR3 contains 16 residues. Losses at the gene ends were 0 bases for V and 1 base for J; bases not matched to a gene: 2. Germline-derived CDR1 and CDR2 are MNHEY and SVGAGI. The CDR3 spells CASSYSGTGAQETQYF. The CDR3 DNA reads TGTGCCAGCAGTTACTCCGGGACAGGGGCCCAAGAGACCCAGTACTTC.

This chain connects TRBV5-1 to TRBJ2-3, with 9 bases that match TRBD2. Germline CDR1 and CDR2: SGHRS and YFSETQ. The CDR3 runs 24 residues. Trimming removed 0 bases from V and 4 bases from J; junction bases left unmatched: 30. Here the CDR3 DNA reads TGCGCCAGCAGCTTGGGGGGCAGGGGTAAGGCCTTAAGGACTAGCGTTATTGGGCCAGATACGCAGTATTTT. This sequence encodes CASSLGGRGKALRTSVIGPDTQYF.

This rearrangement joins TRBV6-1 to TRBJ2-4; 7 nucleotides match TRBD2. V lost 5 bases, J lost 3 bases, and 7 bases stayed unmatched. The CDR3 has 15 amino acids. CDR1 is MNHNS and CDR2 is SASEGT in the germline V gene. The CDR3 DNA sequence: TGTGCCAGCAGTCCGTGGGAGGGTGGCAAAAACATTCAGTACTTC. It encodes CASSPWEGGKNIQYF.

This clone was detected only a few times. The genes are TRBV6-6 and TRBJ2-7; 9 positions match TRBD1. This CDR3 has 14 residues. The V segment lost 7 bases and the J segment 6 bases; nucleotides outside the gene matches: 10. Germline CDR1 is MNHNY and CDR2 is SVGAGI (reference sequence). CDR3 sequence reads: CASTHRDRVSEQYF. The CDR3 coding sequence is TGTGCCAGCACCCACCGGGACAGGGTCTCCGAGCAGTACTTC.

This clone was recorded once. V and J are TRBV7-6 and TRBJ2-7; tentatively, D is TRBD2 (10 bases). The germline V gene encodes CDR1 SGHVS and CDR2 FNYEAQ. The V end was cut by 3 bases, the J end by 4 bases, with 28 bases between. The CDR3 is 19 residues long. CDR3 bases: TGTGCCAGCAGCTTTCTCGAAGGGGCACTAGCGGGACAGGGATACGAGCAGTACTTC. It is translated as CASSFLEGALAGQGYEQYF. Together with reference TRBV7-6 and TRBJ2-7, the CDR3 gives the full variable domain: GAGVSQSPRYKVTKRGQDVALRCDPISGHVSLYWYRQALGQGPEFLTYFNYEAQQDKSGLPNDRFSAERPEGSISTLTIQRTEQRDSAMYRCASSFLEGALAGQGYEQYFGPGTRLTVT.

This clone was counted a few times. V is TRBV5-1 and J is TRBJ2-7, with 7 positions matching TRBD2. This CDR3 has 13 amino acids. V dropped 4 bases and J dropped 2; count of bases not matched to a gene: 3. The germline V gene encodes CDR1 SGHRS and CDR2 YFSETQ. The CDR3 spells CASSRDYPYEQYF. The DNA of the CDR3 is TGCGCCAGCAGCCGGGACTACCCCTACGAGCAGTACTTC.

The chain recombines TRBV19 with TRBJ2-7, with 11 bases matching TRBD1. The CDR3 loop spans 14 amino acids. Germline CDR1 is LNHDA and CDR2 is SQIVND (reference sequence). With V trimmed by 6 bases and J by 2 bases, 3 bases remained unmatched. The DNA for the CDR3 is TGTGCCAGTAGGTCGGGACAGGGGGCCTACGAGCAGTACTTC. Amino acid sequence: CASRSGQGAYEQYF.

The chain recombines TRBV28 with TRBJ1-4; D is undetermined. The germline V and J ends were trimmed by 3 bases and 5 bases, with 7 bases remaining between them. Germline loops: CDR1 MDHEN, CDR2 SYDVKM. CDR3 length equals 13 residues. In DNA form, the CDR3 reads TGTGCCAGCAGTTTTTGGCAGAATGAAAAACTGTTTTTT. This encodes CASSFWQNEKLFF.

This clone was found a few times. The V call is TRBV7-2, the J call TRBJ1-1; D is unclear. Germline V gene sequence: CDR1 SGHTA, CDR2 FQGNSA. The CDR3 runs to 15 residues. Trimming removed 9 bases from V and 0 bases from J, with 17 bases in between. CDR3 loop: CASKLNAQVNTEAFF. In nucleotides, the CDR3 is TGTGCCAGTAAGCTTAACGCGCAGGTGAACACTGAAGCTTTCTTT.

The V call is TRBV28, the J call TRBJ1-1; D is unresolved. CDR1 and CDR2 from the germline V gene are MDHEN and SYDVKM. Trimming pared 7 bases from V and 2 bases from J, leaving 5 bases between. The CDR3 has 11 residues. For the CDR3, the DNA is TGTGCCAGCACCTCTAACACTGAAGCTTTCTTT. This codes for CASTSNTEAFF. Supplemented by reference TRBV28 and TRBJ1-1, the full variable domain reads DVKVTQSSRYLVKRTGEKVFLECVQDMDHENMFWYRQDPGLGLRLIYFSYDVKMKEKGDIPEGYSVSREKKERFSLILESASTNQTSMYLCASTSNTEAFFGQGTRLTVV.

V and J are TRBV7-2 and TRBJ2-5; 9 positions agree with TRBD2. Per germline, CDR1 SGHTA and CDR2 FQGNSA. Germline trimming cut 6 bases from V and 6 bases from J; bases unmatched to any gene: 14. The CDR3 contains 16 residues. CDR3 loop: CASREGAGGPWKTQYF. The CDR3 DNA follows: TGTGCCAGCAGAGAGGGGGCGGGAGGGCCGTGGAAGACCCAGTACTTC.